The 10 T cell receptor beta chains reported below all come from one sample, sequenced in a study of blood T cell repertoires in COVID-19. Generated by immunoSEQ multiplex PCR, the TCRdb table keeps only in-frame clones and is missing some. The sample holds some 140,000 clones, around 80% seen once. The sample was peripheral blood. These receptors all stem from a man in his fifties or sixties with acute or convalescent COVID-19.

V and J are TRBV21-1 and TRBJ2-1; the table calls TRBD2, which could not be checked here. TRBV21-1 counts as a pseudogene. The CDR3 runs to 18 residues. The CDR3 reads CASSKLEERRIEYNEQFF. CDR3 DNA: TGTGCCAGCAGCAAACTTGAGGAGCGCCGAATAGAATACAATGAGCAGTTCTTC.

V gene TRBV27 combines with J gene TRBJ1-2; a possible D gene is TRBD1 (6 bases). Germline CDR1 MNHEY, CDR2 SMNVEV (reference sequence). The V gene lost 5 bases and the J gene lost 0 bases, with 13 bases spanning the gap. The CDR3 loop spans 15 amino acids. CDR3 in amino acids: CASSRGGPANYGYTF. The CDR3 region has the DNA TGTGCCAGCAGTAGGGGGGGCCCAGCTAACTATGGCTACACCTTC.

This clone was seen a few times. The chain couples TRBV27 to TRBJ2-5; D may be TRBD1 (6 bases). This CDR3 spans 13 amino acids. The germline CDR1 and CDR2 sequences are MNHEY and SMNVEV (reference sequence). Trimming cost V 8 bases and J 5 bases, with 15 bases left between them. CDR3 sequence: CASGRGGSETQYF. In DNA form, the CDR3 reads TGTGCCAGCGGCCGAGGGGGTTCGGAGACCCAGTACTTC.

This clone was seen just once. This chain joins TRBV6-6 and TRBJ1-1; D is possibly TRBD1 (6 bases). The V gene's germline CDR1 is MNHNY and CDR2 SVGAGI (reference sequence). V was clipped by 6 bases and J by 1 base, with 9 bases between them. This CDR3 spans 13 amino acids. For the CDR3, the DNA is TGTGCCAGCAGCCTGGACAGGAACACTGAAGCTTTCTTT. It translates to CASSLDRNTEAFF.

The chain links TRBV4-1 to TRBJ2-2; a possible D gene is TRBD2 (6 bases). The germline gives CDR1 MGHRA, CDR2 YSYEKL. V shed 8 bases and J shed 7 bases, with 20 bases lying between them. The CDR3 consists of 15 residues. The CDR3 region has the DNA TGCGCCAGCTGTCCCGGGACTGCTTGGAGCGGGGAGCTGTTTTTT. It codes for CASCPGTAWSGELFF.

This clone was seen a single time. The V and J genes are TRBV19 and TRBJ1-1; 8 nucleotides align to TRBD1. The CDR3 runs 16 residues. Trimming took 4 bases from V and 1 from J; bases not matched to a gene: 8. Germline V gene sequence: CDR1 LNHDA, CDR2 SQIVND (reference sequence). As DNA, the CDR3 is TGTGCCAGTAGTACCATCAAACAGGGGGGGAACACTGAAGCTTTCTTT. Protein: CASSTIKQGGNTEAFF.

The rearrangement links TRBV28 to TRBJ2-3, with D hard to call. This CDR3 spans 14 amino acids. Trimming took off 4 bases at V and 8 bases at J, with 16 bases between the two ends. The germline V gene encodes CDR1 MDHEN and CDR2 SYDVKM. CDR3 nucleotide sequence: TGTGCCAGCAGTTCCACCCTTCACACCCGTACGCAGTATTTT. Its protein is CASSSTLHTRTQYF.

The chain has TRBV28 and TRBJ1-2; TRBD1 might be the D (5 bases). V dropped 2 bases and J dropped 4 bases, with 11 bases sitting between them. The V gene's germline CDR1 is MDHEN and CDR2 SYDVKM. The CDR3 length is 14 residues. In nucleotides, the CDR3 is TGTGCCAGCAGTTTACTGGGGCCCGGCTATGGCTACACCTTC. Residues: CASSLLGPGYGYTF.

CDR3 in DNA: TGTGCCAGCAGCTTGGGACAGAAGTCTGAAGCTTTCTTT. Its translation: CASSLGQKSEAFF. V gene TRBV5-4 combines with J gene TRBJ1-1; TRBD1 is a possible D gene (5 bases). Germline V gene lookup returns CDR1 SGHNT and CDR2 YYREEE (reference sequence). V was clipped by 0 bases and J by 6 bases, with 9 bases between them. The CDR3 runs 13 residues.

V and J are TRBV7-8 and TRBJ2-5; D may be TRBD1 (6 bases). V was shortened by 5 bases and J by 1 base, with 17 bases between the two germline ends. CDR1 SGHVS and CDR2 FQNEAQ come from the germline V gene. This CDR3 region has 16 residues. The DNA for the CDR3 is TGTGCCAGCAGCGACAGGCGTCGGGGTCTCCAAGAGACCCAGTACTTC. Encoded protein: CASSDRRRGLQETQYF.